This paragraph covers one T cell receptor (beta chain) sequence. This CDR3 comprises 15 residues. Germline V lookup: CDR1 ENHRY, CDR2 SYGVKD. The V end lost 7 bases, the J end lost 5 bases, and 18 bases lay between the germline ends. The data were taken from a study of blood T cell repertoires in COVID-19. Study-wide background: Spain, Italy and the United States supplied samples that represented acute and convalescent COVID-19. Sample material is recorded as cDNA or gDNA derived from T cells, B-cell-depleted T cells, or PBMCs.

Under the authors' procedure: The authors estimated nucleated cell counts from reference gene primer amplification. Using immunoSEQ multiplex PCR, the repertoire was profiled, and TCRdb retains in-frame clones only, with some absent. The DNA was the basis for D and trimming; V, J and clone size are from that table. The table has about 120,000 clones, about 70% seen once. The TCR comes from a man aged 55 to 70 with acute or convalescent COVID-19. The material sequenced was peripheral blood. This chain uses TRBV10-3 with TRBJ2-1; tentatively, D is TRBD2 (6 bases). CDR3 sequence reads: CAINSGGPKDNEQFF. As DNA, the CDR3 is TGTGCCATCAATAGTGGAGGGCCGAAAGACAATGAGCAGTTCTTC.